This TCR beta chain was sequenced in a study of blood T cell repertoires in COVID-19. What the recovered Cohort 3 donors had was two negative PCRs, clearance, or symptom resolution. This CDR3 is 15 amino acids long. Germline-derived CDR1 and CDR2 are KGHSH and LQKENI. With 2 bases removed from V and 5 bases from J, the gap between germline ends came to 15 bases. In the study's own analysis: The authors estimated nucleated cell counts from reference gene primer amplification. TCRdb's copy holds only in-frame clones and misses some; the assay was immunoSEQ multiplex PCR. V and J calls plus clone size are reproduced from that table; the DNA served to infer D and trimming. The data show almost 250,000 clones, about 89% seen once.

Sequencing was performed on PBMCs or T cells enriched from blood (not recorded which). The receptor's source is a woman in her twenties or thirties who had recovered from COVID-19. The chain is built from TRBV18 and TRBJ1-1, with D unclear. CDR3 bases: TGTGCCAGCTCACCAAGAAGAGGCGAGGGAACTGAAGCTTTCTTT. Its translation: CASSPRRGEGTEAFF.